Included here is one T cell receptor beta chain sequence, with context. What it binds is unknown. This record comes from a study of T cell repertoires in cytomegalovirus infection. Study in general: Public TCR beta signature analysis indicated the presence of both CMV infection and matching HLA type.

V was pared by 3 bases and J by 6 bases, with 13 bases of the junction left unmatched. Germline loops: CDR1 SGHNT, CDR2 YYREEE (reference sequence). The CDR3 is 16 amino acids. Findings and limits, study-wide: Ex vivo responses were dominated by HLA-C-restricted CMV-specific TCR beta clonotypes. The cumulative frequency of public TCR beta families distinguished individuals who carried CMV together with the relevant HLA.

TCRdb re-derived calls from the reads in MiXCR, one entry per CDR3 protein. Altogether nearly 450,000 distinct CDR3 sequences are present, roughly 31% being singletons, with the ten largest covering 12% to 15%. The receptor's source is a human donor in good health (CMV status not recorded). Some clones in this sample may be carry-over from other donors' samples. The sample consisted of PBMCs. The chain combines TRBV5-4 with TRBJ1-1, with 8 nucleotides matching TRBD1. The CDR3: CASSYRTGTTQSEAFF. Here the CDR3 DNA reads TGTGCCAGCAGCTACAGGACAGGGACCACCCAATCTGAAGCTTTCTTT.